The T cell receptor beta chain under discussion was sequenced for a study of neoadjuvant anti-PD-1 for oral cavity cancer. The CDR3 length is 13 residues. V was cut by 5 bases and J by 1 base, with 8 bases left in between. Germline V gene data show CDR1 as KGHSH and CDR2 as LQKENI. Documented time point: after neoadjuvant nivolumab, at surgical resection. TCRdb's copy holds only in-frame clones and misses some; the assay was immunoSEQ multiplex PCR. The sample has over 11,000 clones, just under 75% seen once; the top ten hold around 2.4%. The source material was PBMCs, sampled after nivolumab (anti-PD-1) treatment. This receptor was taken from a person aged 35-79 years with oral cavity squamous cell carcinoma. The chain has TRBV18 and TRBJ1-1; TRBD1 is a possible D gene (5 bases). The CDR3: CASSVGENTEAFF. CDR3 DNA: TGTGCCAGCTCAGTGGGGGAGAACACTGAAGCTTTCTTT.